The clone carrying this TCR beta chain has at least ten counts. Its antigen is still unknown. Reverse transcription used 450 to 550 ng RNA and constant-region primers for alpha and beta. Each of the alpha and beta chains got its own library through chain-specific third strand synthesis with indices. TCRdb passed the 5' RACE reads through MiXCR, listing each CDR3 protein once. The data show fewer than 20,000 distinct CDR3 sequences, with roughly an eighth seen just once and around 10% held by the top ten. This sample was included in a study of HIV-infected patients and healthy controls. Study conclusions and caveats: Healthy controls shared more CDR3 sequences between individuals than HIV-infected patients did.

The repertoire came from unfractionated whole blood and reflected all unsorted peripheral T cells. The RNA source was a roughly 2.6 ml peripheral blood draw. The specimen was blood. This TCR was sampled from an adult in good health.

DNA of the CDR3: TGCAGTACCTTCCACAGGGCCTACAATGAGCAGTTCTTC. Amino acids: CSTFHRAYNEQFF. This chain joins TRBV20-1 and TRBJ2-1; possible D gene TRBD1, 6 bases. Germline V lookup: CDR1 DFQATT, CDR2 SNEGSKA (reference sequence). The CDR3 length is 13 residues. V was pared by 8 bases and J by 2 bases, with 13 bases between.